Here is one T cell receptor (beta chain) with its context. CDR1 is LNHDA and CDR2 is SQIVND in the germline V gene (reference sequence). The V gene lost 3 bases and the J gene lost 6 bases, with 13 bases spanning the gap. The CDR3 is made up of 14 amino acids. This sample is part of a study of blood T cell repertoires in COVID-19. The protocol was immunoSEQ multiplex PCR, while the TCRdb copy is restricted to in-frame clones and leaves out a portion. Among roughly 200,000 clones listed, roughly 88% were seen once. Sequencing was carried out using peripheral blood. The chain couples TRBV19 to TRBJ2-3; the D gene is possibly TRBD1 (5 bases). The clonotype comes from a woman aged 40 to 50 with COVID-19, enrolled during active disease. The CDR3 loop reads CASSIPDKGDTQYF. In DNA, the CDR3 is TGTGCCAGTAGTATCCCCGATAAGGGGGATACGCAGTATTTT.